What follows are 17 T cell receptor beta chains derived from one specimen sequenced in a study of cytomegalovirus exposure and HLA in healthy donors. The table came from immunoSEQ multiplex PCR; TCRdb's copy has only in-frame clones and leaves some out. Seen here are some 260,000 clones, about nine tenths observed once, and the top ten hold under 4%. Material for sequencing was PBMCs. These receptors were obtained from a woman in her twenties or thirties in good health and CMV-seronegative.

The genes are TRBV19 and TRBJ2-7; TRBD2 matches at 8 bases. CDR1 is LNHDA and CDR2 is SQIVND in the germline V gene (reference sequence). After removal of 1 base from V and 0 bases from J, the junction contained 11 bases not matched to a gene. CDR3 size: 18 residues. In DNA form, the CDR3 reads TGTGCCAGTAGTATAGTTCCTTCCTCCGGGACTAGCTCCTACGAGCAGTACTTC. It translates to CASSIVPSSGTSSYEQYF.

This clone has a single count. This chain uses TRBV15 with TRBJ2-1, with D unresolved. The CDR3 is 14 amino acids. Trimming pared 0 bases from V and 6 bases from J, leaving 9 bases between. Germline assignment: CDR1 LNHNV and CDR2 YYDKDF (reference sequence). CDR3: CATSRDALGNEQFF. The CDR3 coding sequence is TGTGCCACCAGCAGAGACGCTCTAGGCAATGAGCAGTTCTTC.

The CDR3 is CASSRPGTGLGQHF. CDR3 bases: TGTGCCAGCAGCCGTCCCGGGACAGGGTTAGGCCAGCATTTT. This rearrangement joins TRBV28 to TRBJ1-5; 9 nucleotides agree with TRBD1. Germline loops: CDR1 MDHEN, CDR2 SYDVKM. After removal of 6 bases from V and 12 bases from J, the junction contained 12 bases not matched to a gene. The CDR3 covers 14 residues.

The genes are TRBV10-1 and TRBJ2-3; D is ambiguous. CDR1 and CDR2 (germline): WNHNN, SYGVQD (reference sequence). There are 15 residues in the CDR3. Trimming pared 2 bases from V and 2 bases from J, leaving 11 bases between. This chain's CDR3 is CASSEENLATDTQYF. The CDR3 DNA sequence: TGCGCCAGCAGTGAGGAGAACCTGGCCACAGATACGCAGTATTTT.

The chain uses TRBV27 and TRBJ1-1, with TRBD1 as a possible D gene (5 bases). Trimming left V 7 bases short and J 4 bases short, with 19 bases between. CDR1 and CDR2 (germline): MNHEY, SMNVEV (reference sequence). This CDR3 is built from 15 residues. In nucleotides, the CDR3 is TGTGCCAGCAATCCGTCGGGGCAGGTGGGCACTGAAGCTTTCTTT. Translation: CASNPSGQVGTEAFF.

The chain joins TRBV15 to TRBJ1-5, with TRBD1 as a possible D gene (6 bases). CDR1 is LNHNV and CDR2 is YYDKDF in the germline V gene (reference sequence). Trimming shortened V by 5 bases and J by 5 bases, and 13 bases separated the two germline ends. The CDR3 loop spans 14 amino acids. The CDR3 loop is CATSGGGQYQPQHF. The CDR3 bases are TGTGCCACCAGCGGCGGAGGACAGTATCAGCCCCAGCATTTT.

The chain carries TRBV7-2 and TRBJ2-3, with 7 bases aligning to TRBD2. The length of the CDR3 is 14 residues. Unmatched junction bases numbered 4, after V lost 4 bases and J lost 3 bases. Looked up from germline, CDR1 is SGHTA and CDR2 is FQGNSA. The CDR3, as DNA: TGTGCCAGCAGCTCTCTAGCGGAAACAGATACGCAGTATTTT. It specifies CASSSLAETDTQYF.

This clone has more than one count but fewer than ten. V is TRBV4-1 and J is TRBJ2-7; TRBD2 is a possible D gene (6 bases). The CDR3 covers 16 residues. The germline V gene has CDR1 MGHRA and CDR2 YSYEKL. Trimming left V 0 bases short and J 5 bases short, with 17 bases between. This chain's CDR3 is CASSQDAARETNEQYF. Written as DNA, the CDR3 is TGCGCCAGCAGCCAAGATGCAGCTCGGGAGACCAACGAGCAGTACTTC.

This sequence joins TRBV2 and TRBJ1-5; D unresolved. The germline CDR1 and CDR2 sequences are SNHLY and FYNNEI. The CDR3 is 16 residues long. V was clipped by 4 bases and J by 2 bases, with 15 bases between them. The CDR3 nucleotides are TGTGCCAGCAGTGCCTCCCTAGGTTCGGGCAATCAGCCCCAGCATTTT. Its translation is CASSASLGSGNQPQHF.

The rearrangement links TRBV30 to TRBJ1-5, with D perhaps matching TRBD1 (6 bases). V was shortened by 2 bases and J by 7 bases, with 12 bases between the two germline ends. The CDR3 runs 13 residues. Germline loops: CDR1 GTSNPN, CDR2 SVGIG (reference sequence). The CDR3 nucleotides are TGTGCCTGGAGTTCTGCAGGGGTCCAGCCCCAGCATTTT. Residues: CAWSSAGVQPQHF.

This chain links TRBV11-2 with TRBJ2-1, with a possible D match to TRBD1 (5 bases). The CDR3 covers 14 residues. The V gene lost 5 bases and the J gene lost 5 bases, with 13 bases spanning the gap. CDR1 is SGHAT and CDR2 is FQNNGV in the germline V gene. CDR3 sequence reads: CASSGTTGDNEQFF. Written as DNA, the CDR3 is TGTGCCAGCAGCGGCACTACAGGAGACAATGAGCAGTTCTTC.

This clone showed up just a few times. The V call is TRBV7-9, the J call TRBJ2-7; 8 nucleotides line up with TRBD1. The V segment lost 5 bases and the J segment 2 bases; nucleotides outside the gene matches: 8. Germline CDR1 and CDR2: SEHNR and FQNEAQ (reference sequence). The CDR3 extends over 15 amino acids. The CDR3 loop is CASSHRQGSTYEQYF. In DNA, the CDR3 is TGTGCCAGCAGCCATAGACAGGGGAGTACCTACGAGCAGTACTTC.

The V gene is TRBV28, the J gene TRBJ2-1, with 8 bases that match TRBD2. The V gene end was trimmed by 2 bases and the J gene end by 8 bases; junction bases not matched to a gene: 5. The CDR3 consists of 14 residues. Germline-derived CDR1 and CDR2 are MDHEN and SYDVKM. CDR3 in DNA: TGTGCCAGCAGTTTAGGGCTAGCGGGCGATGAGCAGTTCTTC. Residues: CASSLGLAGDEQFF.

This sequence joins TRBV11-2 and TRBJ2-5; no clear D gene. The CDR3 totals 12 residues. The germline V gene encodes CDR1 SGHAT and CDR2 FQNNGV. V lost 1 base and J lost 1, with 1 base in between. This chain's CDR3 is CASSLVQETQYF. The DNA for the CDR3 is TGTGCCAGCAGCTTAGTCCAAGAGACCCAGTACTTC.

The V gene is TRBV19, the J gene TRBJ2-7; 7 nucleotides match TRBD2. J was trimmed by 4 bases and V by 5 bases; bases with no gene match: 8. CDR1 is LNHDA, CDR2 SQIVND, per germline (reference sequence). This CDR3 region has 14 residues. CDR3: CASSYGGSGYEQYF. The CDR3 coding sequence is TGTGCCAGTAGTTATGGCGGGAGTGGGTACGAGCAGTACTTC.

V gene TRBV27 combines with J gene TRBJ2-6, with no clear D. The V end was cut by 7 bases, the J end by 0 bases, with 22 bases between. The CDR3 runs to 19 residues. The germline V gene has CDR1 MNHEY and CDR2 SMNVEV (reference sequence). The CDR3 region has the DNA TGTGCCAGCACCCAGAGGTCCGCAGGTGCCCGCTCTGGGGCCAACGTCCTGACTTTC. This sequence encodes CASTQRSAGARSGANVLTF. The whole variable domain, remainder taken from reference TRBV27 and TRBJ2-6, is EAQVTQNPRYLITVTGKKLTVTCSQNMNHEYMSWYRQDPGLGLRQIYYSMNVEVTDKGDVPEGYKVSRKEKRNFPLILESPSPNQTSLYFCASTQRSAGARSGANVLTFGAGSRLTVL.

The CDR3 DNA reads as TGCGCCAGCAGCTTGGAACAGGGAGGGAGCTCTGGAAACACCATATATTTT. As protein: CASSLEQGGSSGNTIYF. The genes are TRBV5-1 and TRBJ1-3; tentative D call: TRBD1 (6 bases). CDR1 is SGHRS, CDR2 YFSETQ, per germline. CDR3 length: 17 amino acids. V lost 0 bases and J lost 0, with 13 bases in between.